There are many counts of the clone carrying this TCR beta chain. Its antigen remains unknown. This record belongs to a study of neurological immune-mediated disorders. Study outcomes and limitations: According to phylogenetic grouping, one related-CDR3 cluster, a possible signature, contained the repertoires of 18 of 34 multiple sclerosis patients. Patients with HTLV-1-associated myelopathy showed the most TCR clonal expansion. Those with multiple sclerosis showed the least, falling below healthy controls.

TCRdb fed the 5' RACE reads into MiXCR, producing one record per CDR3 protein. The table lists around 94,000 distinct CDR3 sequences, approximately 3.3% of them singletons, with 5.5% to 6.5% in the top ten. The CDR3 covers 15 residues. The trim removed 5 bases at V and 0 bases at J, leaving 3 bases unmatched. Germline values: CDR1 ENHRY, CDR2 SYGVKD. The sequenced sample consisted of PBMCs. This sequence joins TRBV10-3 and TRBJ2-3; TRBD2 matches 9 bases. The origin of this receptor is a woman between 18 and 29 years old with multiple sclerosis. The CDR3 loop reads CAISQTSGSTDTQYF. The CDR3 bases are TGTGCCATCAGTCAGACTAGCGGCAGCACAGATACGCAGTATTTT.